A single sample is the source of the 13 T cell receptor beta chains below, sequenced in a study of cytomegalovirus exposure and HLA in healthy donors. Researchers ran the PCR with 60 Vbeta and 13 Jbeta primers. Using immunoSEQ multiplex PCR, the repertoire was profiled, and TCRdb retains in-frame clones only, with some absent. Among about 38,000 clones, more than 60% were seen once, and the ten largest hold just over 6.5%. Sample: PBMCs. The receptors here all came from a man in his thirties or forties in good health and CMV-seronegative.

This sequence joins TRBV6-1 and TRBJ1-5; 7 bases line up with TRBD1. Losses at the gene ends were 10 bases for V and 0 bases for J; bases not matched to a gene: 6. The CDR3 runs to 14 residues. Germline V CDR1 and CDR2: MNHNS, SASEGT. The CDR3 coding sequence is TGTGCCACCAACACAGGGGTTAGCAATCAGCCCCAGCATTTT. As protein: CATNTGVSNQPQHF.

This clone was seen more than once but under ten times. CDR3 sequence reads: CASSLGTGATGNTIYF. Written as DNA, the CDR3 is TGTGCCAGCAGCCTCGGGACAGGGGCAACTGGAAACACCATATATTTT. J is TRBJ1-3 and V is TRBV7-2, with TRBD1 matching over 10 bases. The CDR3 has 16 residues. V lost 5 bases and J lost 2; bases outside the gene matches: 6. Germline values: CDR1 SGHTA, CDR2 FQGNSA.

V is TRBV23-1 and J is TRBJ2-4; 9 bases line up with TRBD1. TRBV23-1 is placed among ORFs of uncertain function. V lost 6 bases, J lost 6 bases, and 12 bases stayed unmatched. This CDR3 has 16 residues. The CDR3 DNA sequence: TGCGCCAGCAGCCTCGGGACAGGGTGGCCAAGAAACATTCAGTACTTC. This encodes CASSLGTGWPRNIQYF.

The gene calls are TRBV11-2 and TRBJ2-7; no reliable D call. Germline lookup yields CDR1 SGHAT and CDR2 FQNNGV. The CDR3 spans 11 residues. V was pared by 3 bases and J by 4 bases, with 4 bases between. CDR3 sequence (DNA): TGTGCCAGCAGCTTTCAATACGAGCAGTACTTC. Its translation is CASSFQYEQYF.

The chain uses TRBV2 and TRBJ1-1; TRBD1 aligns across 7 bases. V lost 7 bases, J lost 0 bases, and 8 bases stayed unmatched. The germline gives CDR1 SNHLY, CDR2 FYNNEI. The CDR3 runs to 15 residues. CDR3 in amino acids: CASKPGGAMNTEAFF. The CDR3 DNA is TGTGCCAGCAAACCAGGGGGAGCCATGAACACTGAAGCTTTCTTT.

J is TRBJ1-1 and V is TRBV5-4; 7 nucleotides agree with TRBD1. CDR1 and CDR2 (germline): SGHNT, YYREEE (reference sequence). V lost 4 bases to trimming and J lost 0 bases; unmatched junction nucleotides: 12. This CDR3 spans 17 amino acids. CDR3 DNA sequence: TGTGCCAGCAGCCATCGACAGGGTGGGGACATGAACACTGAAGCTTTCTTT. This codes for CASSHRQGGDMNTEAFF. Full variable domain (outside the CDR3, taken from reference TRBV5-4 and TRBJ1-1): ETGVTQSPTHLIKTRGQQVTLRCSSQSGHNTVSWYQQALGQGPQFIFQYYREEENGRGNFPPRFSGLQFPNYSSELNVNALELDDSALYLCASSHRQGGDMNTEAFFGQGTRLTVV.

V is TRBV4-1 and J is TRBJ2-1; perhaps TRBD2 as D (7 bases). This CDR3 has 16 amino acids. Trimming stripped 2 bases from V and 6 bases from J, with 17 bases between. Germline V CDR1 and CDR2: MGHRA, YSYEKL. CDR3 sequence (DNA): TGCGCCAGCAGCCAAAAGAGCGGGACCAGGGGCAATGAGCAGTTCTTC. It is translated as CASSQKSGTRGNEQFF.

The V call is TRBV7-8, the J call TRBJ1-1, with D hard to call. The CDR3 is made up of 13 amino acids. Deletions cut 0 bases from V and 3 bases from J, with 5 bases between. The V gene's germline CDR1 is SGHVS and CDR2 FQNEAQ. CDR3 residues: CASSLARYTEAFF. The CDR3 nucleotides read TGTGCCAGCAGCTTAGCCCGTTACACTGAAGCTTTCTTT.

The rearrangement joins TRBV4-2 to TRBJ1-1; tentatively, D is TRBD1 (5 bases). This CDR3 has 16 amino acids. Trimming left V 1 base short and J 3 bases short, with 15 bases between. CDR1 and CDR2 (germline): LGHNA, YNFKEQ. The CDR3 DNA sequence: TGTGCCAGCAGCCAAGTTGTCAGGGCGGCGGACACTGAAGCTTTCTTT. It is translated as CASSQVVRAADTEAFF.

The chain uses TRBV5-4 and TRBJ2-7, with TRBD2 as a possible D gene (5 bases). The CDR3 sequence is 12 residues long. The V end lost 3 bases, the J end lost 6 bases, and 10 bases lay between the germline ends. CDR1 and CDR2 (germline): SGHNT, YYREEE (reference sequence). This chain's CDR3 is CASSSRRGEQYF. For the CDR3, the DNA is TGTGCCAGCAGCTCCCGACGGGGCGAGCAGTACTTC.

In nucleotides, the CDR3 is TGTGCCAGCTCACCCGGACAGTCGGATGAGCAGTTCTTC. It codes for CASSPGQSDEQFF. This chain uses TRBV18 with TRBJ2-1; D might be TRBD1 (6 bases). Germline CDR1 is KGHSH and CDR2 is LQKENI. V was pared by 3 bases and J by 8 bases, with 11 bases between. This CDR3 region has 13 residues.

The CDR3 DNA follows: TGTGCCAGTTTTAAGGAGTTTAACACTGAAGCTTTCTTT. Its protein is CASFKEFNTEAFF. This rearrangement joins TRBV27 to TRBJ1-1; no clear D gene. In germline, CDR1 is MNHEY, CDR2 SMNVEV (reference sequence). This CDR3 contains 13 residues. V was shortened by 9 bases and J by 2 bases, with 13 bases between the two germline ends.

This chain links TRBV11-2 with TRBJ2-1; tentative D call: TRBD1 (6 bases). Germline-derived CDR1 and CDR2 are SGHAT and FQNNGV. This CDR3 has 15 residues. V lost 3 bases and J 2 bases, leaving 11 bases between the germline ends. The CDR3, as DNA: TGTGCCAGCAGCTTTTCGACAGGCACCTACAATGAGCAGTTCTTC. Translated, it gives CASSFSTGTYNEQFF.